This entry is about one TCR beta chain. Its antigen target is currently unknown. The sample holds no much larger clone one base away, and base qualities are not on file. At the junction V is shortened by 2 bases and J by 6 bases, with 15 bases in between. CDR1 and CDR2 were assigned from the germline V gene as MNHNS and SASEGT. The CDR3 runs 15 residues from the cysteine to the phenylalanine. Only the CDR3 portion is preserved as DNA: 45 bases, with reading frame beginning at the first base. The data derive from a study of blood T cells in healthy people across ages (dated by TCRdb to 2013 to 2016). With respect to the entire study: In model experiments, roughly one uniquely barcoded TCR beta cDNA molecule per two T cells was captured by template switching. Donors were grouped into four age groups: young (average approximately 16 years), middle-aged (39), aged (around 60) and long-lived (just over 80). Two additional independent replicas of 1 million unique cDNA reads from the same blood draw were analyzed for two donors (one aged 18 to 29 and one aged 80 or older). To avoid experimental bias, donors of different ages were distributed randomly across sequencing lanes. To track age-related changes in TCR beta repertoire diversity, the study relied on deep sequencing normalized with unique cDNA molecular identifiers. Results the study describes overall, beyond this receptor: As age increased, observed TCR beta diversity per million T cells dropped in a roughly linear way, and a significant reduction was already evident by age about 40. Estimates of total diversity from one million sequenced T cells were regarded as lower bounds and underestimates. Compared with the aged group, the long-lived group had more naive CD4+ T cells, fewer expanded clones and increased TCR diversity, a pattern suggesting age selection. Because donor CMV infection status was unknown, age-related changes in expanded clonotypes were potentially confounded. Because profiling used bulk unsorted PBMCs, naive and antigen-experienced compartments could not be compared conclusively. Observed TCR beta diversity correlated strongly with the percentage of naive T cells measured by flow cytometry.

Systemically healthy Caucasian individuals from Russia, 35 to 50 in total and aged about 6 to 95 years, were included as donors. Each donor gave approximately 10 milliliters of peripheral blood, collected into EDTA-treated Vacutainer tubes. Ficoll-Paque density-gradient centrifugation was used to isolate PBMCs, with at least 7 million per sample. Total RNA, at least 6 micrograms per sample, was extracted from PBMCs with Trizol reagent. For every donor, flow cytometry on a PBMC aliquot measured the percentage of naive CD45RAhigh/CD27high T cells. The library was obtained by 5' RACE. Sequencing instrument: Illumina HiSeq 2500. A second roughly 6 to 12 cycle PCR used a sample-barcoded 5' primer and a J-beta primer mix. Each TCR beta cDNA molecule received a unique molecular identifier from a template-switch 5' adaptor carrying 12 random nucleotides. At least 2.5 million CDR3-containing paired-end reads were obtained from each sample. The Mint cDNA synthesis kit, primed by a TRBC-specific oligonucleotide, was used to synthesize first-strand cDNA from all RNA. After uracil-DNA glycosylase treatment, a first 18-cycle PCR used universal primers M1SS and BC2_uni_R on all cDNA. Regarding the original processing steps: For normalization, 1 million high-quality reads were randomly selected from each sample, with every read carrying a distinct molecular identifier. Instead of being binned into consensus sequences, reads that shared molecular identifiers were thrown out. MiTCR, run with a Q25 quality threshold and the strictest error-elimination algorithm, handled CDR3 identification, clonotype clustering and error correction. A nonparametric unseen species model using Euler transformation provided a lower-bound estimate of total TCR beta diversity. TCRdb reran the public reads through fastp at Q25 and MiXCR, keeping productive beta chains. Rows matching on CDR3 protein sequence are summarized as one entry with the most common DNA and genes. The V and J calls, along with clone size, are taken from TCRdb and not from the paper's own processing. For this sample there are about 720,000 distinct CDR3 sequences; about a fifth appear just once. Of the sample, around a fifth falls within the top ten clones.

Sequences were obtained from blood. The TCR originated in a man aged 65 to 85 in good health. The sequence joins TRBV6-1 to TRBJ2-3, and perhaps TRBD1 as D gene, on 5 matching bases. The DNA sequence is TGTGCCAGCAGTGAACGGCTGGGGCTTACGGATACGCAGTATTTT. Translated, it reads CASSERLGLTDTQYF.